These 9 T cell receptor beta chains were sequenced from one sample in a study of blood T cell repertoires in COVID-19. Profiling relied on immunoSEQ multiplex PCR, and the TCRdb table lists in-frame clones only, not all of them. The table lists 80,000 or so clones, 86% of them singletons. The material sequenced was peripheral blood. The receptors originated from a woman in her fifties or sixties with acute or convalescent COVID-19.

The chain links TRBV6-5 to TRBJ2-4; perhaps TRBD2 as D (7 bases). The V end was cut by 6 bases, the J end by 7 bases, with 13 bases between. The germline CDR1 and CDR2 sequences are MNHEY and SVGAGI. The CDR3 spans 13 residues. CDR3: CASSGGPWNIQYF. The DNA for the CDR3 is TGTGCCAGCAGCGGGGGGCCCTGGAACATTCAGTACTTC.

The gene calls are TRBV5-1 and TRBJ1-5; D possibly corresponds to TRBD1 (6 bases). The CDR3 is 15 amino acids. V lost 4 bases and J lost 0, with 11 bases in between. Per the germline V gene, CDR1 is SGHRS and CDR2 is YFSETQ. In DNA form, the CDR3 reads TGCGCCAGCAGCCTGGACAGCAATAGCAATCAGCCCCAGCATTTT. Its protein product is CASSLDSNSNQPQHF.

The chain has TRBV19 and TRBJ1-2; D gene uncertain. This CDR3 comprises 15 residues. Between the trimmed V and J ends, which lost 5 bases and 3 bases, there was a span of 16 bases. The germline V gene has CDR1 LNHDA and CDR2 SQIVND (reference sequence). The chain's CDR3 is CASSPSPGSDYGYTF. CDR3 bases: TGTGCCAGTAGTCCCTCCCCGGGGAGTGACTATGGCTACACCTTC. The variable domain in full, with the rest retrieved from reference TRBV19 and TRBJ1-2, is DGGITQSPKYLFRKEGQNVTLSCEQNLNHDAMYWYRQDPGQGLRLIYYSQIVNDFQKGDIAEGYSVSREKKESFPLTVTSAQKNPTAFYLCASSPSPGSDYGYTFGSGTRLTVV.

V usage is TRBV30 and J usage is TRBJ1-1; D gene ambiguous. Per germline, CDR1 GTSNPN and CDR2 SVGIG (reference sequence). V gave up 1 base and J gave up 5 bases, with 11 bases separating them. This CDR3 has 13 amino acids. In DNA form, the CDR3 reads TGTGCCTGGAGTGCCGGGGATGGGACTGAAGCTTTCTTT. Translating gives CAWSAGDGTEAFF.

The gene calls are TRBV10-1 and TRBJ2-5; a possible D gene is TRBD2 (5 bases). V was shortened by 0 bases and J by 0 bases, with 20 bases between the two germline ends. CDR3 length: 19 residues. Germline-derived CDR1 and CDR2 are WNHNN and SYGVQD (reference sequence). The CDR3 DNA reads TGCGCCAGCAGTGAGTCATTGCCCGGGGTCCGTTCGTACCAAGAGACCCAGTACTTC. Translated, it gives CASSESLPGVRSYQETQYF.

The gene calls are TRBV7-7 and TRBJ2-4; 9 bases are shared with TRBD1. The CDR3 contains 13 residues. Looked up from germline, CDR1 is SSHAT and CDR2 is FNYEAQ (reference sequence). J lost 9 bases, V lost 5 bases, and 5 bases had no gene match. CDR3 DNA sequence: TGTGCCAGCAGCCCGGACAGGGGAGGCATTCAGTACTTC. It codes for CASSPDRGGIQYF.

This clone was picked up one time. The chain recombines TRBV5-1 with TRBJ1-2; possibly TRBD1 for D (5 bases). The CDR3 runs 12 residues. Germline V gene data show CDR1 as SGHRS and CDR2 as YFSETQ. V lost 0 bases and J 7 bases, leaving 7 bases between the germline ends. The CDR3 DNA follows: TGCGCCAGCAGCTTGGCCGGGGGTGGCTACACCTTC. This codes for CASSLAGGGYTF.

The rearrangement links TRBV5-6 to TRBJ1-4; TRBD1 is a possible D gene (5 bases). Germline CDR1 reads SGHDT; CDR2 reads YYEEEE. The CDR3 extends over 16 amino acids. The V gene lost 1 base and the J gene lost 8 bases, with 18 bases spanning the gap. The CDR3 loop is CASSLLAGNGNEKLFF. CDR3 nucleotide sequence: TGTGCCAGCAGCTTGTTGGCAGGGAATGGTAACGAAAAACTGTTTTTT.

V is TRBV21-1 and J is TRBJ1-5; the table gives TRBD1 as D, unverified against the DNA. TRBV21-1 corresponds to a pseudogene. This CDR3 spans 14 amino acids. The CDR3 loop reads CASSAGYSNQPQHF. The DNA for the CDR3 is TGTGCCAGCAGCGCAGGGTATAGCAATCAGCCCCAGCATTTT.